This T cell receptor (beta chain) appears in the sequencing data of a study of shared clonotypes between healthy human individuals. There are 15 residues in the CDR3. Germline assignment: CDR1 SGHRS and CDR2 YFSETQ. V was clipped by 3 bases and J by 1 base; unmatched bases: 5. The method was immunoSEQ multiplex PCR; TCRdb's version includes in-frame clones alone and lacks a portion of them. This table has fewer than 2.5 million clones, roughly 93% appearing once. This clone was observed a few times. Other DNA variants within this sample encode the same CDR3. J is TRBJ2-7 and V is TRBV5-1, with 9 positions matching TRBD1. This sequence was found in a man between 18 and 29 years old in good health. Some clones in this sample may be carry-over from other donors' samples. Sample: naive CD4+ T cells from PBMCs. Subset in this sample: CD45RA+ positively selected. CDR3 DNA: TGCGCCAGCAGCTCTACTGGGACAGGGTCCTACGAGCAGTACTTC. It specifies CASSSTGTGSYEQYF.